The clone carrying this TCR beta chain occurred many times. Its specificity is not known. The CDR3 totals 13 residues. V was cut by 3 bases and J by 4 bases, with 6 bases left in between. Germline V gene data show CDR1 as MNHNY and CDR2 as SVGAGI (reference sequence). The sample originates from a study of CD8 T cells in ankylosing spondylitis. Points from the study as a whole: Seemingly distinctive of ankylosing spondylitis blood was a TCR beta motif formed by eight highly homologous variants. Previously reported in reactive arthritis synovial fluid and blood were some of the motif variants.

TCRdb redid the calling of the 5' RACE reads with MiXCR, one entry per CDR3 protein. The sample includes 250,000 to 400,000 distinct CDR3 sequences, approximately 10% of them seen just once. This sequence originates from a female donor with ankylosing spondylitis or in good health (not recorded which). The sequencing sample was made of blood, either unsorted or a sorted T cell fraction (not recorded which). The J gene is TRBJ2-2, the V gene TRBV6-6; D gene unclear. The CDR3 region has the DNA TGTGCCAGCAGTTATATAGGCACCGGGGAGCTGTTTTTT. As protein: CASSYIGTGELFF.